One and the same sample provided the 32 T cell receptor beta chains below, sequenced in a study of identical twins. Via MiXCR, TCRdb re-called the 5' RACE reads, giving one row per CDR3 protein. The profile shows roughly 1,500,000 distinct CDR3 sequences, about 30% of them singletons. The sequenced sample was cord blood. These receptors were collected from a newborn girl in good health.

The V gene is TRBV27, the J gene TRBJ1-6; possible D gene TRBD1, 6 bases. Germline V gives CDR1 MNHEY, CDR2 SMNVEV (reference sequence). Trimming took off 5 bases at V and 3 bases at J, with 11 bases between the two ends. The CDR3 covers 15 residues. The CDR3: CASSPRQDYNSPLHF. CDR3 in DNA: TGTGCCAGCAGTCCGCGACAGGACTATAATTCACCCCTCCACTTT.

This clonotype occurred a few times. The chain joins TRBV12-3 or TRBV12-4 to TRBJ2-7; 9 bases match TRBD1. J lost 5 bases, V lost 4 bases, and 12 bases had no gene match. This CDR3 is 16 amino acids long. The CDR3 reads CASSSATLTGGHEQYF. The CDR3 DNA sequence: TGTGCCAGCAGTTCCGCCACGCTGACAGGGGGGCACGAGCAGTACTTC.

This chain joins TRBV29-1 and TRBJ2-1, with a possible D match to TRBD1 (5 bases). V was clipped by 4 bases and J by 13 bases, with 17 bases between them. CDR3 length: 12 residues. CDR1 and CDR2 from the germline V gene are SQVTM and ANQGSEA. CDR3 region: CSVAHGPGQQFF. The CDR3 DNA follows: TGCAGCGTTGCCCACGGCCCTGGACAACAGTTCTTC.

The rearrangement joins TRBV20-1 to TRBJ1-4, with D unclear. The CDR3 covers 11 residues. Germline V CDR1 and CDR2: DFQATT, SNEGSKA (reference sequence). V lost 2 bases and J 10 bases, leaving 8 bases between the germline ends. Written as DNA, the CDR3 is TGCAGTGCTAGATGGGCGGGAAAACTGTTTTTT. This translates into CSARWAGKLFF.

This chain uses TRBV2 with TRBJ1-4; TRBD1 is a possible D gene (5 bases). Trimming removed 2 bases at V and 8 bases at J, with 18 bases between. This CDR3 comprises 16 residues. Germline V gives CDR1 SNHLY, CDR2 FYNNEI. The CDR3 spells CASSEQGTLGREKLFF. In nucleotides, the CDR3 is TGTGCCAGCAGTGAACAGGGCACCCTTGGACGGGAAAAACTGTTTTTT.

This clonotype was seen more than once but under ten times. This sequence joins TRBV20-1 and TRBJ2-2; TRBD2 matches 12 bases. Germline V gene data show CDR1 as DFQATT and CDR2 as SNEGSKA (reference sequence). This CDR3 is built from 14 residues. J was trimmed by 6 bases and V by 6 bases; bases with no gene match: 5. The CDR3 here is CSAPSGGAAGELFF. The CDR3 DNA is TGCAGTGCCCCTAGCGGGGGGGCCGCCGGGGAGCTGTTTTTT.

This clonotype has a handful of counts. This chain joins TRBV13 and TRBJ2-3, with 9 positions matching TRBD2. This CDR3 contains 16 residues. Looked up from germline, CDR1 is PRHDT and CDR2 is FYEKMQ (reference sequence). Trimming at V came to 4 bases and at J to 3 bases, leaving 8 bases not matched to a gene. This CDR3 reads CASSSLSGRMTDTQYF. CDR3 DNA sequence: TGTGCCAGCAGCTCTTTGAGCGGGAGGATGACAGATACGCAGTATTTT. Full variable domain (outside the CDR3, taken from reference TRBV13 and TRBJ2-3): AAGVIQSPRHLIKEKRETATLKCYPIPRHDTVYWYQQGPGQDPQFLISFYEKMQSDKGSIPDRFSAQQFSDYHSELNMSSLELGDSALYFCASSSLSGRMTDTQYFGPGTRLTVL.

V gene TRBV5-8 combines with J gene TRBJ1-1, with TRBD1 as a possible D gene (6 bases). The CDR3 runs 15 residues. V dropped 0 bases and J dropped 3 bases, with 12 bases sitting between them. Germline V gives CDR1 SGHTS, CDR2 YDEGEE. The CDR3 sequence is CASSLAHPGDTEAFF. The CDR3, as DNA: TGTGCCAGCAGCTTGGCCCATCCAGGGGACACTGAAGCTTTCTTT.

A word on this clonotype: This may arise from a read error, as a much more abundant clone is one base away. This sequence joins TRBV7-2 and TRBJ2-1; D remains ambiguous. The V end was cut by 0 bases, the J end by 4 bases, with 7 bases between. Germline V gene data show CDR1 as SGHTA and CDR2 as FQGNSA. The CDR3 contains 14 residues. As DNA, the CDR3 is TGTGCCAGCAGCTTAGCCCCGCAATACAATGAGCAGTTCTTC. Amino acid sequence: CASSLAPQYNEQFF. The whole variable domain, remainder taken from reference TRBV7-2 and TRBJ2-1, is GAGVSQSPSNKVTEKGKDVELRCDPISGHTALYWYRQSLGQGLEFLIYFQGNSAPDKSGLPSDRFSAERTGGSVSTLTIQRTQQEDSAVYLCASSLAPQYNEQFFGPGTRLTVL.

The chain is built from TRBV29-1 and TRBJ1-2; TRBD1 might be the D (6 bases). Germline V CDR1 and CDR2: SQVTM, ANQGSEA. CDR3 size: 14 residues. Trimming removed 3 bases from V and 5 bases from J, with 16 bases in between. The CDR3 region has the DNA TGCAGCGTTGAGCCGAAGGGGGGTCGGTATGGCTACACCTTC. Protein: CSVEPKGGRYGYTF.

The DNA of the CDR3 is TGTGCCAGCAGCTTAGTCGGCGGGAACTCCTACAATGAGCAGTACTTC. Residues: CASSLVGGNSYNEQYF. The gene calls are TRBV7-9 and TRBJ2-1, with a tentative D call TRBD2 (6 bases). The end of the DNA fits TRBJ2-7 better, so the J call may be wrong. CDR3 size: 16 residues. Germline assignment: CDR1 SEHNR and CDR2 FQNEAQ (reference sequence).

The genes are TRBV9 and TRBJ1-1; 12 bases fit TRBD1. Germline-derived CDR1 and CDR2 are SGDLS and YYNGEE. The ends lost 4 bases at V and 0 bases at J; junction bases unmatched: 4. The CDR3 runs to 16 residues. The CDR3 region is CASSPRDRGLNTEAFF. The CDR3 bases are TGTGCCAGCAGCCCTCGGGACAGGGGGCTGAACACTGAAGCTTTCTTT.

As to this clonotype: At one of its ends the junction is not consistent with the germline gene, which may arise from a read error. J is TRBJ2-3 and V is TRBV20-1; D unresolved. CDR1 and CDR2 (germline): DFQATT, SNEGSKA (reference sequence). This CDR3 contains 12 residues. CDR3 sequence reads: CSAMDATDKQYF. In DNA form, the CDR3 reads TGCAGTGCTATGGACGCTACAGATAAGCAGTATTTT.

Concerning this clonotype itself: With a much larger clone just one base away, this may be a read error. The gene calls are TRBV7-2 and TRBJ2-1; 8 bases line up with TRBD1. The CDR3 extends over 15 amino acids. Per germline, CDR1 SGHTA and CDR2 FQGNSA. The CDR3, as DNA: TGTGCCAGCAGCTCTGACAGGGGTTCCTACAATAAGCAGTTCTTC. Protein: CASSSDRGSYNKQFF.

This clonotype was observed a few times. The V gene is TRBV20-1, the J gene TRBJ2-7; tentative D call: TRBD1 (6 bases). The germline V and J ends were trimmed by 2 bases and 5 bases, with 16 bases remaining between them. The CDR3 is 14 residues long. CDR1 and CDR2 (germline): DFQATT, SNEGSKA (reference sequence). The CDR3, as DNA: TGCAGTGCTAGACGGACAGCTAGGATCCACGAGCAGTACTTC. Translation: CSARRTARIHEQYF.

This clonotype was found a few times. J is TRBJ2-7 and V is TRBV7-9; D not resolved. Trimming stripped 0 bases from V and 2 bases from J, with 8 bases between. The CDR3 consists of 14 residues. The germline V gene has CDR1 SEHNR and CDR2 FQNEAQ (reference sequence). The CDR3 coding sequence is TGTGCCAGCAGCTTAGCCTTAGGGACCTACGAGCAGTACTTC. Translating it yields CASSLALGTYEQYF.

This clonotype was picked up a small number of times. The chain employs TRBV29-1 and TRBJ1-2; possible D gene TRBD1, 6 bases. The V gene lost 0 bases and the J gene lost 8 bases, with 13 bases spanning the gap. Per germline, CDR1 SQVTM and CDR2 ANQGSEA. The CDR3 sequence is 13 residues long. The CDR3 spells CSVEEQGRDGYTF. In DNA form, the CDR3 reads TGCAGCGTTGAAGAACAGGGAAGGGACGGCTACACCTTC.

This clonotype came up a few times. V and J are TRBV7-2 and TRBJ1-5; TRBD1 is a possible D gene (6 bases). CDR1 and CDR2 from the germline V gene are SGHTA and FQGNSA. There are 14 residues in the CDR3. V was shortened by 1 base and J by 6 bases, with 10 bases between the two germline ends. The CDR3 DNA sequence: TGTGCCAGCAGCTTAGTGAGGGGGGTTCAGCCCCAGCATTTT. It is translated as CASSLVRGVQPQHF. Based on the CDR3 plus reference TRBV7-2 and TRBJ1-5, the full variable domain is GAGVSQSPSNKVTEKGKDVELRCDPISGHTALYWYRQSLGQGLEFLIYFQGNSAPDKSGLPSDRFSAERTGGSVSTLTIQRTQQEDSAVYLCASSLVRGVQPQHFGDGTRLSIL.

This rearrangement joins TRBV24-1 to TRBJ2-3; maybe TRBD1 (6 bases). The CDR3 contains 14 residues. Trimming stripped 7 bases from V and 2 bases from J, with 12 bases between. Per germline, CDR1 KGHDR and CDR2 SFDVKD. The DNA of the CDR3 is TGTGCCACCAGCAAGGGGGACACCACAGATACGCAGTATTTT. This codes for CATSKGDTTDTQYF.

The chain employs TRBV9 and TRBJ2-1; 11 bases are shared with TRBD1. Germline CDR1 reads SGDLS; CDR2 reads YYNGEE. The J segment lost 6 bases and the V segment lost 6 bases, leaving 8 bases of the junction unmatched. CDR3 size: 15 residues. CDR3 nucleotides: TGTGCCAGCACCAACGGACAGGGGGCTTTCAATGAGCAGTTCTTC. This codes for CASTNGQGAFNEQFF. The entire variable domain, with the rest obtained from reference TRBV9 and TRBJ2-1, is as follows: DSGVTQTPKHLITATGQRVTLRCSPRSGDLSVYWYQQSLDQGLQFLIQYYNGEERAKGNILERFSAQQFPDLHSELNLSSLELGDSALYFCASTNGQGAFNEQFFGPGTRLTVL.

This clonotype occurred a few times. The rearrangement uses TRBV14 and TRBJ2-3; a possible D gene is TRBD2 (7 bases). Germline V gene lookup returns CDR1 SGHDN and CDR2 FVKESK. Trimming cost V 1 base and J 7 bases, with 9 bases left between them. The CDR3 length is 13 residues. CDR3 bases: TGTGCCAGCAGCCAAGTGGGGGGGCATACGCAGTATTTT. Amino acid sequence: CASSQVGGHTQYF.

In its sample, this clonotype was seen many times. V gene TRBV27 combines with J gene TRBJ1-2; no definite D call. The V gene's germline CDR1 is MNHEY and CDR2 SMNVEV (reference sequence). Trimming took 2 bases from V and 0 from J, leaving 4 bases between them. This CDR3 spans 13 amino acids. CDR3 DNA sequence: TGTGCCAGCAGTTTAAACACTAACTATGGCTACACCTTC. Protein: CASSLNTNYGYTF.

This clonotype appeared a few times. The gene calls are TRBV28 and TRBJ1-6; weak D call: TRBD1 (5 bases). The germline gives CDR1 MDHEN, CDR2 SYDVKM. This CDR3 comprises 14 residues. V was pared by 5 bases and J by 5 bases, with 10 bases between. The CDR3 bases are TGTGCCAGCAGTCGGGGCAGAGATAATTCACCCCTCCACTTT. It translates to CASSRGRDNSPLHF.

This chain joins TRBV12-3 or TRBV12-4 and TRBJ1-5; TRBD1 matches 9 bases. Germline trimming cut 0 bases from V and 7 bases from J; bases unmatched to any gene: 10. This CDR3 is 17 amino acids long. For the CDR3, the DNA is TGTGCCAGCAGTTTAGCCTCGGAAGACAGGGGGAACCAGCCCCAGCATTTT. It codes for CASSLASEDRGNQPQHF.

The table lists this clonotype with a few counts. The gene calls are TRBV20-1 and TRBJ2-3; D is uncertain. With 3 bases removed from V and 0 bases from J, the gap between germline ends came to 10 bases. Per the germline V gene, CDR1 is DFQATT and CDR2 is SNEGSKA (reference sequence). This CDR3 contains 14 residues. For the CDR3, the DNA is TGCAGTGCTAGTTCAGTATCTAGCACAGATACGCAGTATTTT. As protein: CSASSVSSTDTQYF.

The J gene is TRBJ1-2, the V gene TRBV4-1; 8 positions match TRBD1. V was pared by 0 bases and J by 6 bases, with 9 bases of the junction left unmatched. The CDR3 extends over 16 amino acids. Germline-derived CDR1 and CDR2 are MGHRA and YSYEKL. The CDR3 sequence: CASSQDIQGATNGYTF. CDR3 DNA: TGCGCCAGCAGCCAAGATATCCAGGGGGCCACGAATGGCTACACCTTC.

The chain combines TRBV6-5 with TRBJ1-1, with D perhaps matching TRBD1 (5 bases). Germline-derived CDR1 and CDR2 are MNHEY and SVGAGI. This CDR3 has 14 amino acids. Trimming cost V 8 bases and J 3 bases, with 16 bases left between them. CDR3 nucleotides: TGTGCCAGCCATAGGAGGGGACGGGACACTGAAGCTTTCTTT. Translated: CASHRRGRDTEAFF.

A few counts support this clonotype. The rearrangement uses TRBV5-1 and TRBJ1-1, with 8 positions matching TRBD1. Per germline, CDR1 SGHRS and CDR2 YFSETQ. This CDR3 is 15 amino acids long. The V gene end was trimmed by 0 bases and the J gene end by 0 bases; junction bases not matched to a gene: 1. This CDR3 reads CASSLDRGVNTEAFF. The CDR3 nucleotides are TGCGCCAGCAGCTTGGACAGGGGGGTGAACACTGAAGCTTTCTTT.

This clonotype has only a few counts. J is TRBJ1-2 and V is TRBV6-6; tentatively, D is TRBD1 (5 bases). V was pared by 6 bases and J by 8 bases, with 10 bases between. The CDR3 totals 11 residues. CDR1 is MNHNY, CDR2 SVGAGI, per germline (reference sequence). The CDR3 protein is CASRTREGYTF. The CDR3 DNA is TGTGCCAGCAGAACCAGGGAAGGCTACACCTTC.

There are a few counts of this clonotype. V gene TRBV20-1 combines with J gene TRBJ1-5; TRBD1 agrees at 10 bases. Germline V gene lookup returns CDR1 DFQATT and CDR2 SNEGSKA (reference sequence). The CDR3 is 14 residues long. V shed 1 base, J shed 6 bases, and the junction held 3 bases outside the gene matches. The CDR3, as DNA: TGCAGTGCTAGAGGACAGGGGGCGGGTCAGCCCCAGCATTTT. Translating gives CSARGQGAGQPQHF.

This clonotype showed up just a few times. This chain joins TRBV7-9 and TRBJ1-6, with TRBD1 as a possible D gene (6 bases). CDR1 is SEHNR and CDR2 is FQNEAQ in the germline V gene (reference sequence). V dropped 5 bases and J dropped 0 bases, with 14 bases sitting between them. The length of the CDR3 is 17 residues. The CDR3 spells CASSEGGESSYNSPLHF. DNA of the CDR3: TGTGCCAGCAGCGAAGGGGGGGAGAGCTCCTATAATTCACCCCTCCACTTT.

The chain employs TRBV28 and TRBJ2-3; 12 bases line up with TRBD2. CDR1 is MDHEN, CDR2 SYDVKM, per germline. The V and J ends lost 3 bases and 2 bases, in that order; junction bases with no gene match: 6. The CDR3 extends over 17 amino acids. CDR3: CASSFPSSGRATDTQYF. Here the CDR3 DNA reads TGTGCCAGCAGTTTCCCCTCTAGCGGGAGGGCCACAGATACGCAGTATTTT. The full variable domain, with the rest looked up from reference TRBV28 and TRBJ2-3, is DVKVTQSSRYLVKRTGEKVFLECVQDMDHENMFWYRQDPGLGLRLIYFSYDVKMKEKGDIPEGYSVSREKKERFSLILESASTNQTSMYLCASSFPSSGRATDTQYFGPGTRLTVL.